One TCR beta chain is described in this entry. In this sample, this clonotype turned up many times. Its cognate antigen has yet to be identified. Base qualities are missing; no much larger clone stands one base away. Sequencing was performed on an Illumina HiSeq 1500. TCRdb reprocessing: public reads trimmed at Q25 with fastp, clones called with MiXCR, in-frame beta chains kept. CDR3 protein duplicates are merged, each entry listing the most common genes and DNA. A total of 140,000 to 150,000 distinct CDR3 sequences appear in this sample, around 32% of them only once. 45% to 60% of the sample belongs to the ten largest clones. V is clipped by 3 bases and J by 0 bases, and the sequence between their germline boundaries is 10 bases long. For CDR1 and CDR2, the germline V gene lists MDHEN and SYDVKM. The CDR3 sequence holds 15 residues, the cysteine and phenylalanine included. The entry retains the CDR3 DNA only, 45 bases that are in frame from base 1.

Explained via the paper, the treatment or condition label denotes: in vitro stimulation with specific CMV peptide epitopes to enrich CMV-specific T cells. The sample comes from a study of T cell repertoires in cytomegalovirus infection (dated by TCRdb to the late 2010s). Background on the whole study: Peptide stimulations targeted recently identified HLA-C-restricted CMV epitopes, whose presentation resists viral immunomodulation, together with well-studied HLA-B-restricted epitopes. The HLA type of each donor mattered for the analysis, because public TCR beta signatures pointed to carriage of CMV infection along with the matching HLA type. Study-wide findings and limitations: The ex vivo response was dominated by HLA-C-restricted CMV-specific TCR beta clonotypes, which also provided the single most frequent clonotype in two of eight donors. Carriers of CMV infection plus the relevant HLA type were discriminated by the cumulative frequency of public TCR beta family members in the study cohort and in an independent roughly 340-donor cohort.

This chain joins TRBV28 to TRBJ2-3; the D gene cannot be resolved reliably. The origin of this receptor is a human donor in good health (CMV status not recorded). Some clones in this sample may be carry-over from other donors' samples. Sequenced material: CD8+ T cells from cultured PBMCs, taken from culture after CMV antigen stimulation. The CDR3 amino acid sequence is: CASSFEGQSTDTQYF. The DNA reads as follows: TGTGCCAGCAGTTTTGAAGGTCAAAGCACAGATACGCAGTATTTT. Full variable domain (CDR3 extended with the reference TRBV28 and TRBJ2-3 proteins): DVKVTQSSRYLVKRTGEKVFLECVQDMDHENMFWYRQDPGLGLRLIYFSYDVKMKEKGDIPEGYSVSREKKERFSLILESASTNQTSMYLCASSFEGQSTDTQYFGPGTRLTVL.